This T cell receptor beta chain was sequenced for a study of post-analysis software for immune sequencing data. Overall study: Relapsing-remitting, secondary progressive and progressive-relapsing forms of multiple sclerosis all featured among disease courses. The study, taken as a whole, reports: The study found significantly lower normalized Chao1 diversity in multiple sclerosis patients than in controls. Five or six TRBV segments, TRBV5-6, TRBV5-1 and TRBV20-1 among them, were found more frequent in patients than controls.

As for this clonotype: The antigen remains undetermined.

The length of the CDR3 is 14 residues. Germline trimming cut 5 bases from V and 6 bases from J; bases unmatched to any gene: 4. From germline, CDR1 is LGHDT and CDR2 YNNKEL (reference sequence). TCR beta cDNA libraries included unique molecular identifiers. Via MiXCR, TCRdb re-called the PCR reads, giving one row per CDR3 protein. Among about half a million distinct CDR3 sequences listed, roughly 34% were seen once. Sequenced sample: blood. This chain links TRBV3-1 with TRBJ2-1; 10 bases agree with TRBD2. The TCR originated in a girl under 18 with multiple sclerosis. The CDR3 coding sequence is TGTGCCAGCAGCTGGACTAGCGGACTCAATGAGCAGTTCTTC. As protein: CASSWTSGLNEQFF.